The sample holds one count of the clone carrying this T cell receptor beta chain. What it binds is not known. The sample is drawn from a study of beta chain features in type 1 diabetes. Sorted populations were all over 98% pure. The entirety of the isolated RNA underwent reverse transcription, so expressed TCRB transcripts were sequenced. Average reads for naive, central memory and regulatory T cell samples were about 4 million. Data came from immunoSEQ multiplex PCR; TCRdb stores just in-frame clones and leaves some out. The table has over 200,000 clones, approximately 11% seen once; the top ten hold over 0.015%. Notes on the study in general: Shortening of TCRB CDR3s, moderate but significant, appeared in all four CD4+ subsets of Type 1 diabetes patients.

Germline V gives CDR1 SGDLS, CDR2 YYNGEE. Trimming at V came to 0 bases and at J to 2 bases, leaving 4 bases not matched to a gene. The CDR3 has 15 residues. The clonotype comes from a man aged 30 to 45 with type 1 diabetes. Material for sequencing was naive CD4+ T cells from blood. V usage is TRBV9 and J usage is TRBJ2-5; the match to TRBD1 covers 7 bases. In DNA form, the CDR3 reads TGTGCCAGCAGCGTAGGAAGGGGGCTACAAGAGACCCAGTACTTC. Amino acid sequence: CASSVGRGLQETQYF.